The 14 T cell receptor beta chains given below trace back to one sample, sequenced in a study of early T cells in non-severe SARS-CoV-2 infection. Via MiXCR, TCRdb re-called the 5' RACE reads, giving one row per CDR3 protein. This sample has roughly 80,000 distinct CDR3 sequences, with roughly a sixth found just once. The sample comprised whole blood. The source of these receptors is an adult who was a healthcare worker with PCR-confirmed SARS-CoV-2 infection or an uninfected control (not recorded which).

This rearrangement joins TRBV20-1 to TRBJ1-4; no reliable D call. The CDR3 totals 10 residues. The germline gives CDR1 DFQATT, CDR2 SNEGSKA (reference sequence). V lost 7 bases and J lost 8, with 8 bases in between. The CDR3 protein is CSVPREKLFF. CDR3 sequence (DNA): TGCAGTGTACCGCGCGAAAAACTGTTTTTT.

This clonotype was recorded many times. J is TRBJ2-3 and V is TRBV7-8; TRBD2 matches 8 bases. This CDR3 comprises 17 residues. In germline, CDR1 is SGHVS, CDR2 FQNEAQ. The ends lost 0 bases at V and 4 bases at J; junction bases unmatched: 9. CDR3 DNA sequence: TGTGCCAGCAGCTTAGCGCGTCGAGCGGGAGCGGCAGATACGCAGTATTTT. As protein: CASSLARRAGAADTQYF. Full variable domain (remainder filled in from reference TRBV7-8 and TRBJ2-3): GAGVSQSPRYKVAKRGQDVALRCDPISGHVSLFWYQQALGQGPEFLTYFQNEAQLDKSGLPSDRFFAERPEGSVSTLKIQRTQQEDSAVYLCASSLARRAGAADTQYFGPGTRLTVL.

This sequence joins TRBV3-1 and TRBJ2-1; 7 nucleotides line up with TRBD1. V lost 7 bases and J lost 1; bases outside the gene matches: 10. Germline-derived CDR1 and CDR2 are LGHDT and YNNKEL (reference sequence). CDR3 length: 16 residues. The CDR3 loop is CASTLVGGNSYNEQFF. The CDR3 coding sequence is TGTGCCAGCACTCTGGTAGGGGGCAATTCCTACAATGAGCAGTTCTTC.

The chain combines TRBV11-2 with TRBJ2-1; D remains ambiguous. The V gene lost 1 base and the J gene lost 5 bases, with 9 bases spanning the gap. Germline CDR1 and CDR2: SGHAT and FQNNGV. CDR3 length: 14 amino acids. The CDR3 DNA follows: TGTGCCAGCAGCTTAGGTTCCTCGGACAATGAGCAGTTCTTC. Its protein product is CASSLGSSDNEQFF. The whole variable domain, filled in from reference TRBV11-2 and TRBJ2-1, reads EAGVAQSPRYKIIEKRQSVAFWCNPISGHATLYWYQQILGQGPKLLIQFQNNGVVDDSQLPKDRFSAERLKGVDSTLKIQPAKLEDSAVYLCASSLGSSDNEQFFGPGTRLTVL.

This chain links TRBV12-3 or TRBV12-4 with TRBJ2-3, with D possibly being TRBD1 (6 bases). V was shortened by 6 bases and J by 5 bases, with 15 bases between the two germline ends. This CDR3 has 14 amino acids. The CDR3 DNA is TGTGCCAGCAGACCACTCAGGGGTGGAGATACGCAGTATTTT. It translates to CASRPLRGGDTQYF.

This clonotype has at least ten counts. The rearrangement links TRBV7-2 to TRBJ1-1, with D unresolved. This CDR3 is built from 15 residues. The V end was cut by 5 bases, the J end by 4 bases, with 17 bases between. Germline CDR1 reads SGHTA; CDR2 reads FQGNSA. The CDR3 loop is CASSPLSGMSTEAFF. In DNA form, the CDR3 reads TGTGCCAGCAGCCCACTATCGGGAATGAGCACTGAAGCTTTCTTT.

This clonotype was detected a few times. This chain joins TRBV28 and TRBJ2-1; 7 nucleotides agree with TRBD2. The CDR3 contains 14 residues. V shed 7 bases, J shed 5 bases, and the junction held 8 bases outside the gene matches. CDR1 and CDR2 (germline): MDHEN, SYDVKM. Written as DNA, the CDR3 is TGTGCCAGCAACTTGGTGGGAGGGGACAATGAGCAGTTCTTC. This codes for CASNLVGGDNEQFF. Complete variable domain (other parts from reference TRBV28 and TRBJ2-1): DVKVTQSSRYLVKRTGEKVFLECVQDMDHENMFWYRQDPGLGLRLIYFSYDVKMKEKGDIPEGYSVSREKKERFSLILESASTNQTSMYLCASNLVGGDNEQFFGPGTRLTVL.

In its sample, this clonotype was seen many times. The rearrangement uses TRBV5-1 and TRBJ2-7; 12 nucleotides match TRBD2. The length of the CDR3 is 18 residues. Germline V CDR1 and CDR2: SGHRS, YFSETQ. Losses at the gene ends were 0 bases for V and 2 bases for J; bases not matched to a gene: 9. In nucleotides, the CDR3 is TGCGCCAGCAGCTTGGAACTAGCGGGAGGCACGGGGGCCTACGAGCAGTACTTC. It specifies CASSLELAGGTGAYEQYF.

This clonotype was detected ten times or more. The genes are TRBV28 and TRBJ2-7; weak D call: TRBD2 (5 bases). The CDR3 length is 12 residues. Between the trimmed V and J ends, which lost 2 bases and 6 bases, there was a span of 8 bases. CDR1 and CDR2 (germline): MDHEN, SYDVKM. The CDR3 DNA is TGTGCCAGCAGTTTAATGGGGAGCGAGCAGTACTTC. Residues: CASSLMGSEQYF.

The gene calls are TRBV11-2 and TRBJ2-7; the D is unclear. The CDR3 has 13 amino acids. CDR1 is SGHAT and CDR2 is FQNNGV in the germline V gene. Trimming removed 5 bases at V and 3 bases at J, with 11 bases between. CDR3 sequence: CASSPLPSYEQYF. CDR3 coding DNA: TGTGCCAGCAGCCCTCTACCTAGCTACGAGCAGTACTTC.

The V gene is TRBV6-5, the J gene TRBJ2-6; 8 positions agree with TRBD1. V lost 0 bases, J lost 2 bases, and 3 bases stayed unmatched. The CDR3 spans 17 residues. Germline V gene lookup returns CDR1 MNHEY and CDR2 SVGAGI. As DNA, the CDR3 is TGTGCCAGCAGTTACTCAATGACAGGGGCTGGGGCCAACGTCCTGACTTTC. Translated, it gives CASSYSMTGAGANVLTF.

The chain recombines TRBV7-9 with TRBJ1-1; D unclear. This CDR3 comprises 13 residues. Germline CDR1 SEHNR, CDR2 FQNEAQ (reference sequence). The V and J ends lost 1 base and 11 bases respectively, with 14 bases between them. The CDR3 loop is CASSLEGYSGAFF. In nucleotides, the CDR3 is TGTGCCAGCAGCTTAGAAGGGTATTCGGGGGCTTTCTTT.

For this clonotype: One base away lies a much larger clone, so this may be a sequencing read error. J is TRBJ2-2 and V is TRBV7-3; TRBD2 matches at 7 bases. The CDR3 loop spans 15 amino acids. Germline CDR1 SGHTA, CDR2 FQGTGA. This CDR3 is CASSWGGASTGELIF. CDR3 nucleotides: TGTGCCAGCAGCTGGGGAGGGGCGAGCACCGGGGAGCTGATTTTT.

V is TRBV6-5 and J is TRBJ2-7; D not resolved. Germline V lookup: CDR1 MNHEY, CDR2 SVGAGI. The V and J ends lost 4 bases and 3 bases respectively, with 10 bases between them. The CDR3 extends over 13 amino acids. The CDR3 coding sequence is TGTGCCAGCAGTTTCCGGGCAAACTACGAGCAGTACTTC. As protein: CASSFRANYEQYF.